This TCR beta chain was observed in a study of identical twins (dated by TCRdb to the mid-2010s). About the investigation overall: To test whether fetal clonotypes persist, this study deep-sequenced TCR alpha and beta repertoires from monozygotic twins, from unrelated adults of various ages, and from cord blood. Replicate twin experiments were performed at different times using different library preparation protocols to rule out contamination.

Here is what the overall study found, with its caveats: Compared with coincidental sharing between unrelated individuals, an excess of low generation-probability sequences was observed among out-of-frame TCR alpha sequences shared between twins. Invariant T cells such as MAIT and iNKT could partly confound zero-insertion analyses, although diverse VJ usage argued against such confounding for most clonotypes. Fewer insertions were carried by abundant cord blood beta clonotypes, a similar but weaker trend appeared in young adult naive repertoires, and no such trend appeared in memory repertoires. Because the same donors could not be followed over many years, the conclusions depended on cross-sectional statistical analysis. A weaker excess of twin sharing was found in beta out-of-frame sequences because the signal-to-noise ratio was lowered by fewer shared sequences. Recombination models systematically underestimated out-of-frame TCR alpha sharing in monozygotic twins but agreed with sharing between unrelated individuals.

Libraries were built with 5' RACE. TCRdb lists the instrument as Illumina HiSeq 2000. A universal primer binding site was added through template switching, and the final cDNA carried a unique molecular identifier so that TCR cDNA molecules could be counted accurately. Specific primers in the conserved constant-segment region were used to synthesize first-strand cDNA for the TCR alpha and beta chains. To control for contamination, every cDNA library was double barcoded, receiving both a SMART-Mk sample barcode and Illumina barcodes. TruSeq adapter sequences and Illumina sample barcodes were added in two successive PCR steps. The Illumina HiSeq platform was used with custom primers to sequence TCR alpha and beta cDNA libraries. The paper's processing steps were these. MiGEC was used to process raw reads and extract unique molecular identifiers, and MiXCR was used to find CDR3 positions. Recombination models were inferred per individual with the repgenHMM and IGoR tools using an EM algorithm. The tcR package in R was used for shared clonotype analysis, with sharing normalized by the product of cloneset sizes. Out-of-frame nonproductive sequences were analyzed to study raw recombination free of thymic and clonal selection effects. Clones were called with MiXCR by TCRdb after fastp trimmed the public reads at Q25, and only in-frame beta chains were retained. Rows with one shared CDR3 protein collapse into an entry with the most common genes and DNA. TCRdb's processing, not the authors' own work, is the source of the V and J calls. The sample contains approximately 890,000 distinct CDR3 sequences, about 12% of them found a single time. The top ten clones comprise around 1.5% of the sample.

About this clonotype: What this receptor recognizes is not known. No much larger clone is present one base from it, and per-base qualities are unavailable.

All donors were healthy Caucasians. Three pairs of female monozygotic twins, all aged roughly 18 to 29 years, were included in the twin cohort. Peripheral blood mononuclear cells were used as the source from which RNA for TCR libraries was isolated. These data were also filed under a second study, of yellow fever vaccine responses in identical twins. In that second paper, the authors write: The T cell response to vaccination in identical twins was reported by the authors to appear partly convergent and partly personalized. Focusing on identical twins, the study followed the T cell clones that responded to the vaccine, and did so with precision.

The sample was PBMCs. The TCR originated in a woman younger than 35 in good health.

The CDR3 sequence is CSARLLAGGHTGELFF. The DNA is as follows: TGCAGTGCTAGACTTCTGGCGGGGGGGCACACCGGGGAGCTGTTTTTT. The receptor chain draws on TRBV20-1 and TRBJ2-2; the central 9 bases match TRBD2. Based on the germline V gene (reference sequence), the CDR1 and CDR2 sequences are DFQATT and SNEGSKA. Taken from cysteine to phenylalanine, the CDR3 has 16 residues. Kept here is only the CDR3 DNA, which spans 48 bases and is read in frame from base 1. Here V drops 2 bases and J drops 3 bases, and the junction holds 7 bases not matched to any gene.